The text below deals with one T cell receptor beta chain. The CDR3 consists of 15 residues. V was pared by 8 bases and J by 7 bases, with 18 bases between. Per germline, CDR1 MNHNS and CDR2 SASEGT. The sorted-subset replicate PCRs were given around 0.2 ug DNA, which is 27,000 or so T cell genomes. Measured with immunoSEQ multiplex PCR; TCRdb has only the in-frame clones, and not every one. The profile shows roughly 2,500,000 clones, 93% of them singletons. The data were taken from a study of shared clonotypes between healthy human individuals. V usage is TRBV6-1 and J usage is TRBJ1-6, with D maybe TRBD1 (5 bases). The clonotype originates from a man younger than 35 in good health. Some clones in this sample may be carry-over from other donors' samples. Sequenced: naive CD4+ T cells from PBMCs. Subset indicated: CD45RA+ positively selected. This CDR3 is CASHAGLVVNSPLHF. The CDR3 DNA follows: TGTGCCAGCCACGCGGGGCTGGTTGTGAATTCACCCCTCCACTTT.